This T cell receptor beta chain was obtained from a study of cytomegalovirus exposure and HLA in healthy donors. This clone has just a few counts. Its specificity is unknown. The PCR made use of 60 Vbeta and 13 Jbeta primers. Here immunoSEQ multiplex PCR was the method, and the copy in TCRdb shows in-frame clones only, minus some. The table shows roughly 140,000 clones, with 64% occurring only once. General observations from the study: An analysis done earlier found most TCR beta V segments productive about 87% or about 30% of the time. For most TCR sequences rarity was the rule, although some public TCRs occurred in many donors. An analysis that came later showed most CMV-associated TCR beta chains appearing HLA-restricted.

This receptor was taken from a woman in her twenties or thirties in good health and CMV-seropositive. The sequencing sample was made of PBMCs.

The CDR3 sequence is CASSLLGTGYGYTF. For the CDR3, the DNA is TGCGCCAGCAGCTTGCTCGGGACAGGTTATGGCTACACCTTC. The chain employs TRBV5-1 and TRBJ1-2, with 8 bases lining up with TRBD1. The CDR3 runs to 14 residues. Germline-derived CDR1 and CDR2 are SGHRS and YFSETQ. The V gene end was trimmed by 1 base and the J gene end by 5 bases; junction bases not matched to a gene: 4.